The 6 T cell receptor beta chains listed next were all sequenced from one sample in a study of cytomegalovirus exposure and HLA in healthy donors. Amplification used 60 Vbeta primers and 13 Jbeta primers. This table comes from immunoSEQ multiplex PCR, and its TCRdb copy is limited to in-frame clones, with some not included. The sample comprises roughly 150,000 clones, approximately 70% of which are singletons, and 4.7% rests with the top ten. Source material: PBMCs. The receptors derive from a man between 18 and 35 years old in good health and CMV-seropositive.

The rearrangement joins TRBV11-3 to TRBJ2-1, with D possibly TRBD2 on 6 matching bases. Trimming removed 0 bases at V and 9 bases at J, with 15 bases between. There are 15 residues in the CDR3. In germline, CDR1 is SGHNT, CDR2 YENEEA. CDR3 sequence (DNA): TGTGCCAGCAGCTTAGAGGCGGGGCCAGGGACTGAGCAGTTCTTC. Protein sequence: CASSLEAGPGTEQFF.

The rearrangement joins TRBV2 to TRBJ1-1, with D perhaps TRBD1 (6 bases). This CDR3 has 13 residues. The germline CDR1 and CDR2 sequences are SNHLY and FYNNEI. With 6 bases removed from V and 2 bases from J, the gap between germline ends came to 10 bases. This chain's CDR3 is CASRSRGNTEAFF. CDR3 nucleotides: TGTGCCAGCAGGTCCAGGGGCAACACTGAAGCTTTCTTT.

In this sample, this clone turned up a few times. V is TRBV11-2 and J is TRBJ2-5; the match to TRBD2 covers 7 bases. The CDR3 totals 15 residues. Germline V CDR1 and CDR2: SGHAT, FQNNGV. V gave up 1 base and J gave up 2 bases; unmatched junction bases: 4. The CDR3 DNA is TGTGCCAGCAGCTTAGGGCGGACTAGTCAAGAGACCCAGTACTTC. Amino acids: CASSLGRTSQETQYF.

The chain has TRBV6-1 and TRBJ1-2, with D uncertain. Germline CDR1 is MNHNS and CDR2 is SASEGT. The CDR3 runs to 15 residues. Deletions cut 1 base from V and 1 base from J, with 10 bases between. CDR3 nucleotides: TGTGCCAGCAGTGAAGGAGGGATGGTTAACTATGGCTACACCTTC. Translating gives CASSEGGMVNYGYTF.

The rearrangement links TRBV6-5 to TRBJ1-1, with 7 nucleotides matching TRBD1. Germline V gene sequence: CDR1 MNHEY, CDR2 SVGAGI. Losses at the gene ends were 4 bases for V and 6 bases for J; bases not matched to a gene: 5. The CDR3 is 13 residues long. CDR3 sequence: CASSSDRVAEAFF. In nucleotides, the CDR3 is TGTGCCAGCAGTTCAGACAGGGTAGCTGAAGCTTTCTTT.

This clone was seen more than once but under ten times. The chain recombines TRBV6-5 with TRBJ1-2; weak D call: TRBD1 (6 bases). This CDR3 has 16 amino acids. Germline lookup yields CDR1 MNHEY and CDR2 SVGAGI. V was pared by 0 bases and J by 3 bases, with 14 bases between. CDR3 DNA: TGTGCCAGCAGTTACTCTCCCGGGACAAACTACTATGGCTACACCTTC. Translation: CASSYSPGTNYYGYTF.